Sequencing of this T cell receptor (beta chain) was carried out in a study of cytomegalovirus exposure and HLA in healthy donors listed by TCRdb under 2017. In terms of the full investigation: An earlier analysis of several hundred of the donors reported 250 to 300 Gb of sequence data and more than 90 million unique TCR beta sequences from around 200 million T cells. An early release that covered around 590 HLA-typed donors contained 250 to 350 gigabases of sequencing data and around 80 million unique TCR sequences. Of the roughly 410 genotyped donors, 65% to 90% were placed in the genetic ancestry cluster associated with self-reported Caucasian donors. The study aimed to test whether cataloging public T cell receptors could reveal signatures of past pathogen exposure. The study used immunosequencing to profile the T cell repertoires of several hundred subjects and linked those repertoires to cytomegalovirus serostatus. In addition to the first cohort of approximately 650 subjects, a separate validation cohort of approximately 130 different subjects was used. To predict cytomegalovirus infection status, the study brought together high-throughput TCR immunosequencing, statistical association of individual TCRs with disease status, and machine learning. A later analysis re-analyzed previously published TCR beta repertoires from about 730 donors and added high-resolution HLA genotyping to study TCR occurrence patterns. Rather than drawing on any new phenotypic data, the later analysis identified candidate immune exposures from TCR beta sequences and the way those sequences occurred across donors. An earlier analysis of fewer than 750 of the donors used high-throughput TCR beta sequencing to judge whether each TCR beta V gene segment behaved as functional or pseudogenic. Donor age, sex, ethnicity and CMV serostatus were compiled alongside the repertoire data. In a later genetic analysis, genome-wide SNP genotypes for about 65% of the roughly 700 donors were used, and that subset was treated as a discovery cohort. Every discovery cohort repertoire had been produced on one sequencing platform. HLA typing included class I and class II loci at four-digit resolution. The number of typed donors differed by locus: about 629-640 for A, B, C, DRB1 and DQB1; approximately 530 for DQA1; approximately 610 for DPA1; and around 490 for DPB1. Because of strong linkage in the cohort, roughly 5 DR-DQ haplotypes were treated as single units for association and clustering. On average, around 240,000 unique TCR beta nucleotide sequences were sequenced per donor among 398 genotyped donors of the cohort, with 15% to 20% of those sequences being non-productive. The investigation overall reported the following: The classifier was reported to diagnose cytomegalovirus status with high specificity and sensitivity in both the original and validation cohorts. In an earlier analysis of over 550 of the donors, most TCR beta V segments were observed in productive rearrangements about 87% or about 30% of the time, broadly matching IMGT annotations. In vitro tests confirmed that three of the cytomegalovirus-associated TCR beta chains recognize cytomegalovirus antigens. According to a later analysis, TCR association rates differed among HLA loci, with DRB1 alleles showing the most associated TCRs and HLA-C alleles showing the fewest. Because the 87-base-pair reads could not distinguish some IMGT-functional V segments, including TRBV6-2 and TRBV6-3, those segments were excluded. CMV serostatus was the only immune exposure information available for the cohort. Roughly uniform sequencing depth across donors was assumed in presence/absence analyses, although this assumption may not hold. Most TCR sequences were observed very rarely across donors, whereas some public TCRs were present in many individuals. Because HLA typing was unavailable for some donors at each locus, only the typed subset was used in association tests. Because counts were too low, seventeen rarely observed V segments, including chromosome 9 orphons, were excluded from the earlier analysis of under 650 of the donors. A further reported finding was that TCR beta sequences accurately predicted the HLA-A and HLA-B alleles for most subjects in the first cohort. At a false discovery rate of 0.05, a later analysis linked 16,951 TCR beta sequences to specific HLA alleles. A later analysis reported that several top co-occurrence clusters appeared linked to parvovirus B19, influenza, CMV and Epstein-Barr virus. Linkage disequilibrium might explain the correlated functional status among segregating V segments, but an unknown experimental factor could not be excluded. This cohort had only TCR beta chains sequenced, and the lack of alpha or paired-chain data limited which features could be detected. The study listed 150 to 200 TCR beta chains as associated with cytomegalovirus. In a later analysis, most CMV-associated TCR beta chains were found to appear HLA-restricted, with HLA associations seemingly driven largely by CMV exposure. A later genetic analysis reported fewer N-insertions in productive TCRs among donors in an Asian-associated ancestry cluster than the roughly 620-donor mean. An association between a missense DCLRE1C variant and V-gene and J-gene trimming of TCR beta chains was found in a later genetic analysis and replicated in an independent cohort. When HLA alleles, especially DR and DQ, strongly co-occurred, attributing TCR associations to individual alleles was difficult. According to the authors, the approach could potentially be generalized to other disease states and immunological phenotypes. The sequencing pipeline was judged likely to have produced a cluster of highly shared sequence variants as a technical artifact. In a later analysis, HLA-associated TCR beta chains were found to be more clonally expanded and to have lower generation probabilities than equally common non-associated chains.

The cohort comprised around 700 healthy bone marrow donors. At the time of sampling, every cohort member was nominally healthy, though immune exposures that went unrecorded were likely present. The donor was CMV seropositive and was included in the group of some 290 seropositive cohort members. A peripheral blood sample was collected from each donor, and TCR beta sequencing was performed on peripheral blood mononuclear cells. The Qiagen DNeasy Blood Extraction Kit was used to extract genomic DNA from the blood cell samples. Receptor amplification or capture employed the immunoSEQ multiplex PCR assay. For the multiplex PCR, a mixture combining 60 forward primers for TCR Vbeta segments and 13 reverse primers for TCR Jbeta segments was used. A multiplex PCR assay on genomic DNA amplified the CDR3 region of rearranged TCR beta genes. On the Illumina HiSeq System, the amplified TCR beta libraries were sequenced as 87-base-pair reads. In the original analysis: In a later analysis, around 80 million unique TCR beta chains were counted across the roughly 670 repertoires, and roughly 11 million of these chains were shared by at least two donors. Raw reads were error-corrected and collapsed into unique sequences with a nearest-neighbor algorithm that merged closely related sequences to remove PCR and sequencing errors. Alignment of CDR3 sequences to IMGT reference sequences was used to assign V, D and J gene segments. For a sequence to be retained, a match of at least six nucleotides was required to both a V gene segment and a J gene segment. A rearrangement counted as productive if the CDR3 had no stop codons and remained in frame with V and J, and every other rearrangement counted as non-productive. CDR3 was defined according to IMGT convention as the region running from the second conserved V-encoded cysteine to the conserved J-encoded phenylalanine. The earlier analysis of some 580 of the donors excluded any sequence lacking an unambiguous match to a single V gene segment. In an earlier analysis of approximately 500 of the donors, a V segment was called functional when productive rearrangements were above 56.7%, and segregating when the standard deviation between donors exceeded 5%. A statistical classification framework was developed to diagnose cytomegalovirus status using the catalog of TCR beta chain sequences. A later analysis assigned V and J genes by comparing TCR nucleotide sequences with IMGT/GENE-DB human TR gene sequences. Using the TCRdist pipeline, a later analysis assigned CDR3 sequences along with most-parsimonious VDJ recombination scenarios. A later analysis defined each TCR beta chain by its CDR3 amino acid sequence plus V-gene family, and excluded reads lacking a unique V-gene family. As a way to deal with suspected cross-contamination and a sequencing artifact, a later analysis dropped hundreds of nucleotide sequences that were highly shared and had low generation probability. A later analysis calculated a clonal expansion index for each public chain from normalized within-repertoire ranks of inferred template counts. In a later analysis, generation probabilities were computed using a VDJ recombination model fitted to out-of-frame rearrangements, and the results were checked against IGoR. In a later analysis, TCR-TCR, TCR-HLA and TCR-CMV co-occurrence was scored with hypergeometric tests, and a repertoire-size bias correction was applied to TCR pairs. A later analysis estimated false discovery rates by permuting HLA or CMV assignments 20 times. In a later analysis, co-occurring TCRs were grouped using DBSCAN, with TCRdist sequence similarity added in when clustering inside HLA-allele-positive subsets. Co-occurrence clustering excluded repertoires with fewer than 30,000 or more than 120,000 public chains, plus five with anomalous nucleotide sharing. TCRdb re-hosts the immuneACCESS table, in-frame sequences only. Its copies lack some clones; in the studies checked, an unresolved V gene accounts for under half of them, and the cause for the rest is not known. V, J and clone size were drawn from that table, and D and trimming were deduced from the DNA. The sample profile shows under 150,000 clones; around 80% of them were found once. Around 4.5% of the sample lies in the top ten.

This clone has just a few counts. The antigen this receptor binds is unknown. Base-call qualities are not available, and no considerably larger clone is one nucleotide away. Spanning cysteine to phenylalanine, the CDR3 consists of 16 amino acids. Here the CDR3 DNA is all that survives: 48 bases in frame from base 1. V is reduced by 2 bases and J by 4 bases, leaving a spacing of 17 bases between them. The germline V gene encodes CDR1 LGHNA and CDR2 YSLEER. Specimen: PBMCs. The receptor was derived from a woman in her thirties or forties in good health and CMV-seropositive. Here the chain combines TRBV4-3 and TRBJ1-1; no confident D gene assignment can be made. CDR3 loop: CASSQTLTGGATEAFF. The base sequence is TGCGCCAGCAGCCAAACCCTGACGGGAGGTGCCACTGAAGCTTTCTTT.